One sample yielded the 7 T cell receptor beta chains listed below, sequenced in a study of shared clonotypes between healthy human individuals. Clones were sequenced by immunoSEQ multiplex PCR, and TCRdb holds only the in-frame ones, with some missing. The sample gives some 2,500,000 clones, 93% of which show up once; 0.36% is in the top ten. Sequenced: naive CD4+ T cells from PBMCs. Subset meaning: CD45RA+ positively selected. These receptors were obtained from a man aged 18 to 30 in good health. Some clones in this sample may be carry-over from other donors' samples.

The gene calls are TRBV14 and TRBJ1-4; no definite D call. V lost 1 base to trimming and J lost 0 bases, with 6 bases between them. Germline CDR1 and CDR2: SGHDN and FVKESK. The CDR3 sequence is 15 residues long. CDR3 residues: CASSQGVSTNEKLFF. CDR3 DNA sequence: TGTGCCAGCAGCCAAGGTGTTTCAACTAATGAAAAACTGTTTTTT.

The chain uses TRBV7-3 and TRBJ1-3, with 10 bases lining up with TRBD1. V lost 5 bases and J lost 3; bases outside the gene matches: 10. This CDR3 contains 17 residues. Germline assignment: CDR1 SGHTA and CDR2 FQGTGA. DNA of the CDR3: TGTGCCAGCAGCCGACAGGGGGCGCTCGGCGTTGGAAACACCATATATTTT. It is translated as CASSRQGALGVGNTIYF.

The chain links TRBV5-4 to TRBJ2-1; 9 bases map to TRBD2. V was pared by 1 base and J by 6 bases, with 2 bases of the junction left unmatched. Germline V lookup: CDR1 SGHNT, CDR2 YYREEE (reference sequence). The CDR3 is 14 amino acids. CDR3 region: CASSLQTSGNEQFF. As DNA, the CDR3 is TGTGCCAGCAGCTTGCAGACTAGCGGCAATGAGCAGTTCTTC. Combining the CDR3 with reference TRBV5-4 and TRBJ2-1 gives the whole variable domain ETGVTQSPTHLIKTRGQQVTLRCSSQSGHNTVSWYQQALGQGPQFIFQYYREEENGRGNFPPRFSGLQFPNYSSELNVNALELDDSALYLCASSLQTSGNEQFFGPGTRLTVL.

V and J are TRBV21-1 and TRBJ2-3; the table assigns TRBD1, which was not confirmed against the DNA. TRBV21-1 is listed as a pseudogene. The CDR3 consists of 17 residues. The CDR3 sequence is CASSKVSETGYPDTQYF. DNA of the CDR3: TGTGCCAGCAGCAAAGTATCCGAGACAGGCTATCCAGATACGCAGTATTTT.

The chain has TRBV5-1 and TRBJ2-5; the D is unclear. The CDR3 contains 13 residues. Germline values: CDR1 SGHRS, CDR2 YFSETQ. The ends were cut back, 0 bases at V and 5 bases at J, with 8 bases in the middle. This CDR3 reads CASSLVPRETQYF. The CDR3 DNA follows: TGCGCCAGCAGCTTGGTCCCTCGGGAGACCCAGTACTTC.

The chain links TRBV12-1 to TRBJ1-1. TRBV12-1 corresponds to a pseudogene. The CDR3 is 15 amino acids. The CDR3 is CASSFERGGNTEAFF. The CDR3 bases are TGTGCCAGCAGCTTTGAGAGGGGTGGGAACACTGAAGCTTTCTTT.

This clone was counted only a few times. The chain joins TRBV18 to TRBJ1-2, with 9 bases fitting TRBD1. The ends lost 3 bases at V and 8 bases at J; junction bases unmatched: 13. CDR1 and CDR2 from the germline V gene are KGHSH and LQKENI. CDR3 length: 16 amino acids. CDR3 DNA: TGTGCCAGCTCACCGCCCTTGACAGGGGGATTGCGGGGCTACACCTTC. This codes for CASSPPLTGGLRGYTF. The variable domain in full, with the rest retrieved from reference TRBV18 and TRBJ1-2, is NAGVMQNPRHLVRRRGQEARLRCSPMKGHSHVYWYRQLPEEGLKFMVYLQKENIIDESGMPKERFSAEFPKEGPSILRIQQVVRGDSAAYFCASSPPLTGGLRGYTFGSGTRLTVV.